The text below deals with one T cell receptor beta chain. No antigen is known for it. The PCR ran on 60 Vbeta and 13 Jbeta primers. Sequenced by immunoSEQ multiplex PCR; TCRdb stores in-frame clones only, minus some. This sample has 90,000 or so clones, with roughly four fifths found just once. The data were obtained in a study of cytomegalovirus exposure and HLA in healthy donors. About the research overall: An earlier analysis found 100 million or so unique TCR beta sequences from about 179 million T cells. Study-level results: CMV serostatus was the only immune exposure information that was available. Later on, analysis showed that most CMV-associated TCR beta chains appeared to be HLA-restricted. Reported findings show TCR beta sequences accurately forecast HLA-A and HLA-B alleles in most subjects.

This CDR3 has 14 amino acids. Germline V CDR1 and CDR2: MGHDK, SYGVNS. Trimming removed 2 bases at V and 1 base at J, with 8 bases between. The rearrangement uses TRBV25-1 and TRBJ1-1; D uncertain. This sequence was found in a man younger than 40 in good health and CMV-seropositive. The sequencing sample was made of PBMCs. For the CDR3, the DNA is TGTGCCAGCAGTGAAGGACTGGGGAACACTGAAGCTTTCTTT. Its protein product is CASSEGLGNTEAFF.